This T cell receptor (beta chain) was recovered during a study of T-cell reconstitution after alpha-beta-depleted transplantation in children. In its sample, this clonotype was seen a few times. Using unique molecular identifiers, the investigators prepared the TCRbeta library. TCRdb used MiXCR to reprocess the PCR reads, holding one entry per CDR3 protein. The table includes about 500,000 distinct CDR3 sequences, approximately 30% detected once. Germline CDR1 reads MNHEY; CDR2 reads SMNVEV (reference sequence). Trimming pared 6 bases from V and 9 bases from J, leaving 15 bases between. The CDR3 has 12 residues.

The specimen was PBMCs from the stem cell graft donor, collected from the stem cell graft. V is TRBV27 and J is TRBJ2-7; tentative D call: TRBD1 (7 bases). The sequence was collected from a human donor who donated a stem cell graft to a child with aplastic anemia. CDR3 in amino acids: CASSLGRQGQYV. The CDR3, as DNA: TGTGCCAGCAGCCTCGGGAGACAGGGGCAGTACGTC.